This T cell receptor beta chain was captured in a study of blood T cell repertoires in COVID-19. Study-level information: From the United States, Italy and Spain came samples of acute and convalescent COVID-19. Sample material is recorded as cDNA or gDNA derived from T cells, B-cell-depleted T cells, or PBMCs.

Study processing details: Researchers report that nucleated cell counts were estimated from reference gene primer amplification. Sequencing was performed with immunoSEQ multiplex PCR; in TCRdb, only in-frame clones are kept and a portion is missing. The V and J calls and clone size come from that table; D and trimming were worked out from the DNA. The sample includes 55,000 to 70,000 clones, more than 70% seen only once; the top ten take roughly 3.7%. Germline V gives CDR1 LNHDA, CDR2 SQIVND (reference sequence). This CDR3 has 14 amino acids. V gave up 6 bases and J gave up 8 bases, with 17 bases separating them.

The source is a man between 45 and 60 years old with acute or convalescent COVID-19. The sequenced sample consisted of peripheral blood. The genes are TRBV19 and TRBJ2-1; a possible D gene is TRBD2 (6 bases). In DNA form, the CDR3 reads TGTGCCAGTAGGGAGGGCCTGGGTGCCGATGAGCAGTTCTTC. Amino acids: CASREGLGADEQFF.